The rows below give T cell receptor beta chains drawn from one sample of a study of blood T cell repertoires in COVID-19. Clones were read by immunoSEQ multiplex PCR, and TCRdb kept only the in-frame ones, dropping some. The sample includes more than 150,000 clones, 80% to 85% of them seen just once. The material sequenced was peripheral blood. All receptors come from a woman in her fifties or sixties with acute or convalescent COVID-19. Each CDR3 is given with its conserved first and last residue. D genes are given only for firm matches. The size of a clone is reported for some rows only, either as once, few or many, or as a class for expanded clones.

j_gene | abundance | d_gene | v_gene | len | CDR3aa | CDR3nt
TRBJ2-2 | few | NA | TRBV19 | 13 | CASRLGNTGELFF | TGTGCCAGTAGACTAGGGAACACCGGGGAGCTGTTTTTT
TRBJ2-6 | NA | NA | TRBV4-1 | 18 | CASSQDQGGHSGANVLTF | TGCGCCAGCAGCCAAGATCAGGGGGGACACTCTGGGGCCAACGTCCTGACTTTC
TRBJ2-7 | NA | NA | TRBV6-6 | 14 | CASSYPPSRGEQYF | TGTGCCAGCAGTTACCCCCCCTCCAGAGGCGAGCAGTACTTC
TRBJ2-7 | NA | TRBD1 | TRBV11-2 | 14 | CASSLDRYSYEQYF | TGTGCCAGCAGCTTGGACAGGTACTCCTACGAGCAGTACTTC
TRBJ2-1 | NA | TRBD2 | TRBV25-1 | 16 | CASSDPLAGGFNEQFF | TGTGCCAGCAGTGATCCGCTAGCGGGGGGGTTTAATGAGCAGTTCTTC
TRBJ1-5 | NA | NA | TRBV27 | 15 | CASSLGLERTQPQHF | TGTGCCAGCAGTTTAGGACTGGAAAGGACTCAGCCCCAGCATTTT
TRBJ1-1 | NA | NA | TRBV4-1 | 15 | CASSPAGTQNTEAFF | TGCGCCAGCAGCCCCGCCGGGACTCAGAACACTGAAGCTTTCTTT
TRBJ2-7 | once | TRBD2 | TRBV3-1/TRBV3-2 | 14 | CASSPTSGAGEQYF | TGTGCCAGCAGCCCGACTAGCGGGGCCGGGGAGCAGTACTTC
TRBJ2-4 | NA | NA | TRBV5-4 | 14 | CASSFRAKGNIQYF | TGTGCCAGCAGCTTTAGGGCCAAGGGGAACATTCAGTACTTC
TRBJ2-1 | NA | NA | TRBV19 | 12 | CASATDYNEQFF | TGTGCCAGTGCGACTGACTACAATGAGCAGTTCTTC
TRBJ1-6 | NA | TRBD1 | TRBV30 | 13 | CAWRDRVDSPLHF | TGTGCCTGGAGGGACAGGGTAGACTCACCCCTCCACTTT
TRBJ2-7 | NA | TRBD1 | TRBV27 | 15 | CASSPQGGFSYEQYF | TGTGCCAGCAGTCCCCAAGGGGGCTTCTCCTACGAGCAGTACTTC
TRBJ2-3 | NA | TRBD2 | TRBV5-1 | 18 | CASSLEPTSGGFTDTQYF | TGCGCCAGCAGCTTGGAACCGACTAGCGGGGGATTCACAGATACGCAGTATTTT
TRBJ1-1 | NA | NA | TRBV19 | 14 | CASSPQGLGTEAFF | TGTGCCAGTAGTCCACAGGGCCTCGGCACTGAAGCTTTCTTT
TRBJ1-6 | NA | TRBD1 | TRBV7-8 | 17 | CASSSSIQGALGSPLHF | TGTGCCAGCAGCTCATCCATACAGGGGGCCTTAGGTTCACCCCTCCACTTT
TRBJ2-3 | NA | TRBD1 | TRBV7-2 | 15 | CASSSQGAYTDTQYF | TGTGCCAGCAGCTCCCAGGGGGCTTACACAGATACGCAGTATTTT
TRBJ1-5 | NA | NA | TRBV28 | 14 | CASRAPGESQPQHF | TGTGCCAGCAGGGCCCCAGGGGAGAGTCAGCCCCAGCATTTT
TRBJ1-3 | NA | NA | TRBV5-1 | 15 | CASSKTPSSGNTIYF | TGCGCCAGCAGCAAGACTCCTAGTTCTGGAAACACCATATATTTT
TRBJ2-1 | few | TRBD2 | TRBV23-1 | 17 | CASSQSVGGAIYNEQFF | TGCGCCAGCAGTCAATCCGTCGGGGGGGCCATCTACAATGAGCAGTTCTTC
TRBJ1-6 | NA | NA | TRBV3-1/TRBV3-2 | 12 | CASRRQNSPLHF | TGTGCCAGCAGGCGACAGAATTCACCCCTCCACTTT
TRBJ1-5 | NA | NA | TRBV6-5 | 12 | CASSYSYEPQHF | TGTGCCAGCAGTTACTCGTATGAGCCCCAGCATTTT
TRBJ2-3 | NA | TRBD2 | TRBV5-1 | 17 | CASSSLGLAGGGDTQYF | TGCGCCAGCAGCTCCCTGGGACTAGCGGGGGGTGGAGATACGCAGTATTTT
TRBJ2-4 | few | TRBD1 | TRBV19 | 18 | CASSIASYRGLAKNIQYF | TGTGCCAGTAGTATAGCGTCCTACAGGGGCTTAGCCAAAAACATTCAGTACTTC
TRBJ2-5 | NA | TRBD1 | TRBV7-9 | 17 | CASSLAPGQGVKETQYF | TGTGCCAGCAGCTTAGCGCCCGGACAGGGGGTAAAAGAGACCCAGTACTTC
TRBJ1-4 | NA | TRBD1 | TRBV3-1/TRBV3-2 | 14 | CASRDRGTNEKLFF | TGTGCCAGCAGAGACAGGGGAACTAATGAAAAACTGTTTTTT
TRBJ1-2 | NA | TRBD1 | TRBV4-2 | 15 | CASSQGTGGNYGYTF | TGTGCCAGCAGCCAAGGGACAGGGGGCAATTATGGCTACACCTTC
TRBJ1-6 | NA | NA | TRBV4-3 | 19 | CASSQEPDVGGLDNSPLHF | TGCGCCAGCAGCCAAGAACCCGACGTAGGGGGTCTGGATAATTCACCCCTCCACTTT
TRBJ1-2 | NA | NA | TRBV6-5 | 14 | CASSYGDGGYGYTF | TGTGCCAGCAGTTACGGAGACGGAGGCTATGGCTACACCTTC
TRBJ1-6 | NA | NA | TRBV5-1 | 16 | CASKQGPTSYNSPLHF | TGCGCCAGCAAACAGGGCCCTACCTCCTATAATTCACCCCTCCACTTT
TRBJ2-7 | NA | TRBD1 | TRBV7-9 | 16 | CASSPLRDREGYEQYF | TGTGCCAGCAGTCCCCTCCGGGACAGGGAAGGCTACGAGCAGTACTTC
TRBJ2-2 | once | TRBD1 | TRBV7-3 | 15 | CASSWGQGSTGELFF | TGTGCCAGCAGTTGGGGACAGGGGAGCACCGGGGAGCTGTTTTTT
TRBJ1-5 | NA | TRBD1 | TRBV27 | 16 | CASSHYTGGSNQPQHF | TGTGCCAGCAGTCATTACACAGGGGGAAGCAATCAGCCCCAGCATTTT
TRBJ1-2 | NA | TRBD1 | TRBV28 | 15 | CASSPTGQGSYGYTF | TGTGCCAGCAGCCCAACCGGACAGGGGTCCTATGGCTACACCTTC
TRBJ2-7 | NA | NA | TRBV5-4 | 15 | CASSPFRESPYEQYF | TGTGCCAGCAGCCCCTTTCGAGAATCCCCATACGAGCAGTACTTC
TRBJ1-5 | few | NA | TRBV3-1/TRBV3-2 | 18 | CASSQDAEGKGLNQPQHF | TGTGCCAGCAGCCAAGATGCGGAGGGTAAGGGCCTTAATCAGCCCCAGCATTTT
TRBJ2-5 | NA | TRBD1 | TRBV7-9 | 17 | CASSPTGTGGASETQYF | TGTGCCAGCAGCCCAACGGGGACAGGGGGCGCGTCGGAGACCCAGTACTTC
TRBJ2-3 | NA | TRBD2 | TRBV5-4 | 15 | CASSSRGGEGDTQYF | TGTGCCAGCAGCTCGCGGGGGGGCGAGGGAGATACGCAGTATTTT
TRBJ2-7 | NA | NA | TRBV4-2 | 16 | CASSLVAGGLSYEQYF | TGTGCCAGCAGCCTCGTTGCGGGTGGCCTCTCCTACGAGCAGTACTTC
TRBJ1-6 | NA | TRBD1 | TRBV28 | 15 | CASSLQDRDNSPLHF | TGTGCCAGCAGTTTACAGGACAGGGATAATTCACCCCTCCACTTT
TRBJ2-1 | NA | TRBD1 | TRBV9 | 16 | CASSPPDRGTYNEQFF | TGTGCCAGCAGCCCACCGGACAGGGGCACCTACAATGAGCAGTTCTTC